This T cell receptor (beta chain) appears in the sequencing data of a study of T cell repertoires in cytomegalovirus infection. For the study at large: Both a matching HLA type and CMV infection were indicated by public TCR beta signatures.

General observations from the study: CMV-specific TCR beta clonotypes restricted by HLA-C were the ones dominating the ex vivo response. Pooled public TCR beta family frequency picked out CMV carriers with the relevant HLA.

In TCRdb, the reads were re-called with MiXCR into one record per CDR3 protein. The repertoire consists of some 250,000 distinct CDR3 sequences, with over 8% occurring once and the leading ten covering about 15%. Germline CDR1 is LNHDA and CDR2 is SQIVND (reference sequence). V gave up 4 bases and J gave up 1 base; unmatched junction bases: 10. The CDR3 has 17 residues. Points on this clonotype: The antigen is unknown.

The source is a human donor in good health (CMV status not recorded). Some clones in this sample may be carry-over from other donors' samples. The sequenced material came from PBMCs. The J gene is TRBJ1-2, the V gene TRBV19, with 9 bases aligning to TRBD1. In nucleotides, the CDR3 is TGTGCCAGTAGTACCCAGACAGGGGGGCTTTTTAACTATGGCTACACCTTC. It yields the protein CASSTQTGGLFNYGYTF.